A selection of T cell receptor beta chains follows, all from one sample in a study of blood T cell repertoires in COVID-19. TCRdb keeps only in-frame clones here, not all; method: immunoSEQ multiplex PCR. The sample has about 330,000 clones; about 87% are singletons. Sequenced: PBMCs or T cells enriched from blood (not recorded which). Receptors originate from a woman between 25 and 40 years old who had recovered from COVID-19. The CDR3 runs from the conserved cysteine through the conserved F or W. The D gene is left open where the match is weak. Rows give clone size only sometimes, using once, few, many, or a class for an expanded clone.

>.|.|TRBV7-8|TRBJ2-1
CASSRIGSSYNEQFF
TGTGCCAGCAGCCGGATAGGGAGCTCCTACAATGAGCAGTTCTTC
>.|.|TRBV4-2|TRBJ2-2
CASSQGWGGPGELFF
TGTGCCAGCAGCCAAGGTTGGGGGGGCCCCGGGGAGCTGTTTTTT
>once|TRBD1|TRBV29-1|TRBJ1-1
CSVDMDRGAFF
TGCAGCGTTGACATGGACAGGGGAGCTTTCTTT
>few|.|TRBV21-1|TRBJ1-3
CASSKYVSQAPGNTIYF
TGTGCCAGCAGCAAATATGTCTCTCAAGCGCCTGGAAACACCATATATTTT
>.|.|TRBV2|TRBJ1-3
CASSSTGPVGDTIYF
TGTGCCAGCAGTTCAACAGGGCCGGTCGGGGACACCATATATTTT
>.|TRBD1|TRBV7-9|TRBJ1-3
CASSNTGGVSGNTIYF
TGTGCCAGCAGCAATACAGGGGGAGTTTCTGGAAACACCATATATTTT
>.|TRBD1|TRBV10-3|TRBJ1-6
CAISADRDNSPLHF
TGTGCCATCAGTGCAGACAGGGATAATTCACCCCTCCACTTT
>.|TRBD1|TRBV19|TRBJ1-2
CASSNTGGDYGYTF
TGTGCCAGTAGTAACACAGGGGGCGACTATGGCTACACCTTC
>.|.|TRBV30|TRBJ2-3
CAWSVLYRGTDTQYF
TGTGCCTGGAGTGTACTGTACAGGGGCACAGATACGCAGTATTTT
>.|.|TRBV7-2|TRBJ2-1
CASSLTSSSYNEQFF
TGTGCCAGCAGCTTAACGAGTAGCTCCTACAATGAGCAGTTCTTC
>.|TRBD1|TRBV24-1|TRBJ2-1
CATSEPGGPTGEQFF
TGTGCCACCAGTGAGCCAGGGGGCCCGACGGGTGAGCAGTTCTTC
>once|TRBD1|TRBV6-5|TRBJ1-4
CASSPGGGGEKLFF
TGTGCCAGCAGTCCAGGGGGCGGTGGGGAAAAACTGTTTTTT
>.|.|TRBV25-1|TRBJ1-2
CASSELTGSYGYTF
TGTGCCAGCAGTGAACTAACAGGGAGCTATGGCTACACCTTC
>.|.|TRBV5-6|TRBJ2-1
CASTLYHKFNEQFF
TGTGCCAGCACCCTGTACCACAAGTTCAATGAGCAGTTCTTC
>.|TRBD2|TRBV7-3|TRBJ2-5
CASTRGEGETQYF
TGTGCCAGCACCCGAGGGGAGGGGGAGACCCAGTACTTC
>.|.|TRBV19|TRBJ1-5
CASSTGQQGAQHF
TGTGCCAGTAGTACAGGCCAACAGGGAGCCCAGCATTTT
>.|TRBD1|TRBV10-3|TRBJ1-6
CAISGTGKVGSPLHF
TGTGCCATCAGTGGGACAGGGAAGGTGGGATCACCCCTCCACTTT
>.|.|TRBV6-5|TRBJ1-5
CASSHRQTPNQPQHF
TGTGCCAGCAGTCACCGACAGACCCCGAATCAGCCCCAGCATTTT
>once|.|TRBV28|TRBJ1-5
CASSLKGTRRSQPQHF
TGTGCCAGCAGTTTAAAGGGGACACGGAGGAGTCAGCCCCAGCATTTT
>.|TRBD1|TRBV4-3|TRBJ2-7
CASSQDRSGGDLSYEQYF
TGCGCCAGCAGCCAAGATCGGTCAGGGGGAGATTTATCCTACGAGCAGTACTTC
>.|TRBD1|TRBV7-9|TRBJ1-2
CASSSTGTGVKYGYTF
TGTGCCAGCAGTTCTACCGGGACAGGGGTGAAGTATGGCTACACCTTC
>.|TRBD1|TRBV25-1|TRBJ1-1
CASSRQGGTEAFF
TGTGCCAGCAGTCGACAGGGGGGCACTGAAGCTTTCTTT
>.|TRBD2|TRBV12-5|TRBJ2-2
CASGYRSGLAGVNTGELFF
TGTGCTAGTGGTTACCGGTCGGGCTTAGCGGGGGTGAACACCGGGGAGCTGTTTTTT
>.|.|TRBV7-2|TRBJ2-3
CASSFGVGTDTQYF
TGTGCCAGCAGCTTCGGGGTGGGGACAGATACGCAGTATTTT
>.|TRBD1|TRBV9|TRBJ1-2
CASGQGTNYGYTF
TGTGCCAGCGGACAGGGCACTAACTATGGCTACACCTTC
>.|TRBD1|TRBV27|TRBJ1-2
CASSLGTVYGYTF
TGTGCCAGCAGTCTAGGGACAGTCTATGGCTACACCTTC
>.|TRBD1|TRBV2|TRBJ1-5
CASSGGQGAFQPQHF
TGTGCCAGCAGTGGGGGCCAGGGGGCCTTTCAGCCCCAGCATTTT
>.|.|TRBV11-2|TRBJ1-5
CASSQSGLHNQPQHF
TGTGCCAGCAGCCAATCGGGACTCCACAATCAGCCCCAGCATTTT
>.|.|TRBV28|TRBJ1-5
CASKGVSNQPQHF
TGTGCCAGTAAGGGAGTTAGCAATCAGCCCCAGCATTTT
>.|.|TRBV7-9|TRBJ1-3
CASSLYQGSIYF
TGTGCCAGCAGCTTATACCAGGGCTCCATATATTTT
>.|.|TRBV29-1|TRBJ1-4
CSGRRGTNEKLFF
TGCAGCGGTCGGAGAGGAACTAATGAAAAACTGTTTTTT
>.|.|TRBV7-8|TRBJ2-7
CASSLDGGTYEQYF
TGTGCCAGCAGCTTGGACGGGGGAACCTACGAGCAGTACTTC
>.|.|TRBV21-1|TRBJ2-5
CASSKEIQGGRGETQYF
TGTGCCAGCAGCAAAGAGATCCAGGGAGGGAGGGGGGAGACCCAGTACTTC
>.|.|TRBV18|TRBJ1-3
CASSPPIGNTIYF
TGTGCCAGCTCACCTCCCATTGGAAACACCATATATTTT
>.|TRBD1|TRBV15|TRBJ1-2
CATSRGRQQGPRGGYTF
TGTGCCACCAGCAGAGGGCGTCAACAGGGGCCGCGCGGGGGCTACACCTTC
>once|TRBD1|TRBV24-1|TRBJ1-1
CATSDEQGARGAFF
TGTGCCACCAGTGATGAACAGGGGGCAAGGGGGGCTTTCTTT
>once|.|TRBV5-1|TRBJ2-1
CASSLPQGNNEQFF
TGCGCCAGCAGCTTGCCACAGGGAAACAATGAGCAGTTCTTC
>.|.|TRBV6-5|TRBJ1-1
CASSYSAGNVEAFF
TGTGCCAGCAGTTACTCGGCAGGCAACGTTGAAGCTTTCTTT
>few|.|TRBV10-3|TRBJ2-2
CATRGENTGELFF
TGTGCCACCCGCGGAGAGAACACCGGGGAGCTGTTTTTT
>.|.|TRBV25-1|TRBJ1-3
CASSLDRLAGNTIYF
TGTGCCAGCAGCCTTGACAGGTTGGCAGGAAACACCATATATTTT
>.|TRBD1|TRBV4-3|TRBJ1-2
CASSQEKGLQGAAGYTF
TGCGCCAGCAGCCAAGAGAAGGGGTTGCAGGGGGCGGCCGGCTACACCTTC
>.|.|TRBV7-2|TRBJ1-2
CASSLEAGAYGYTF
TGTGCCAGCAGCTTAGAGGCAGGGGCCTATGGCTACACCTTC
>.|TRBD1|TRBV25-1|TRBJ2-7
CASTNSGTGVNGVDEQYF
TGTGCCAGCACCAACTCCGGGACAGGGGTTAACGGGGTGGACGAGCAGTACTTC